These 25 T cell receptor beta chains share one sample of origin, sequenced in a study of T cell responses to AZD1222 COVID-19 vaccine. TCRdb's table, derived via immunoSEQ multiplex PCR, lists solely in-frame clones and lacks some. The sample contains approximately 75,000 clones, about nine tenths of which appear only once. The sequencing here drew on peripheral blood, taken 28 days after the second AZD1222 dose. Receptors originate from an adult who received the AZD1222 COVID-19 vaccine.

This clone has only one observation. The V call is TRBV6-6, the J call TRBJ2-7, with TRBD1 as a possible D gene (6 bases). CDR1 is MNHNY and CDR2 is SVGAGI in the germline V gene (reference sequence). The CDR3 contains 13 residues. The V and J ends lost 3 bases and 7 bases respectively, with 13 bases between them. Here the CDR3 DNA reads TGTGCCAGCAGTTATGACAGGATGGGGGAGCAGTACTTC. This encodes CASSYDRMGEQYF.

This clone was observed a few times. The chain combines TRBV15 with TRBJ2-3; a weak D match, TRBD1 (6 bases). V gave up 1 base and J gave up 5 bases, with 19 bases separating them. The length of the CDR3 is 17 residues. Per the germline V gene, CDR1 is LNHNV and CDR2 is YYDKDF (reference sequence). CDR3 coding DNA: TGTGCCACCAGCAGAGTCCCCGTTGGGGGCTCGAGAGATACGCAGTATTTT. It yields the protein CATSRVPVGGSRDTQYF.

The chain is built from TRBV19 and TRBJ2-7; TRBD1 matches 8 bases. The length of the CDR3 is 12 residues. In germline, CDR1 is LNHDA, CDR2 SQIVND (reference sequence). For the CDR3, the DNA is TGTGCGACGCCGGGGGACAGGTACGAGCAGTACTTC. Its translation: CATPGDRYEQYF.

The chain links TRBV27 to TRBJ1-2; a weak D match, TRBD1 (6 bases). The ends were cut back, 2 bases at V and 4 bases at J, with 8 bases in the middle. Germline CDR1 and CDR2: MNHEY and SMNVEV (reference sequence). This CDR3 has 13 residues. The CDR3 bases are TGTGCCAGCAGTTTAGGGGGGGCCTATGGCTACACCTTC. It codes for CASSLGGAYGYTF.

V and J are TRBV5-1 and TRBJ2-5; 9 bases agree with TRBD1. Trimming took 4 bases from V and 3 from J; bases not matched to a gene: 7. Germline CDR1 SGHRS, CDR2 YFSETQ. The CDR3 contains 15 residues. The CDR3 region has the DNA TGCGCCAGCAGCCTAGAAGGACAGGGGAAAGAGACCCAGTACTTC. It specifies CASSLEGQGKETQYF.

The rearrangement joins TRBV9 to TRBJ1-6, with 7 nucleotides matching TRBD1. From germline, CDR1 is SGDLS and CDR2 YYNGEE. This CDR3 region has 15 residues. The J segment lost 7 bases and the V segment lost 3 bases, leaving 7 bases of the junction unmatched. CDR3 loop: CASSENRGVNSPLHF. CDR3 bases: TGTGCCAGCAGCGAGAACAGGGGAGTCAATTCACCCCTCCACTTT.

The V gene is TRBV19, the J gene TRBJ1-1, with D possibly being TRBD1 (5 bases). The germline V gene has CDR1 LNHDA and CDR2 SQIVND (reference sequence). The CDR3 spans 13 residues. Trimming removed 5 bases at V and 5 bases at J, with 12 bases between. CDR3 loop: CASSSQQDTEAFF. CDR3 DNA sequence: TGTGCCAGTAGTTCCCAACAGGATACTGAAGCTTTCTTT.

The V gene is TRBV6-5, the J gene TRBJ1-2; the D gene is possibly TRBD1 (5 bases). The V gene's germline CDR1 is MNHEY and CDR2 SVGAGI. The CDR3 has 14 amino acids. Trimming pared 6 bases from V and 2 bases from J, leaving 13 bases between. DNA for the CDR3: TGTGCCAGCAGCAGAACGGGGGGGAACTATGGCTACACCTTC. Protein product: CASSRTGGNYGYTF.

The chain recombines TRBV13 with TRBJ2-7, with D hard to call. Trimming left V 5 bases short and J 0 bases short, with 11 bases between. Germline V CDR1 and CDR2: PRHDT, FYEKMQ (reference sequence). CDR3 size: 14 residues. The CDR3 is CASSRAVSSYEQYF. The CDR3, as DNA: TGTGCCAGCAGCCGTGCCGTAAGCTCCTACGAGCAGTACTTC.

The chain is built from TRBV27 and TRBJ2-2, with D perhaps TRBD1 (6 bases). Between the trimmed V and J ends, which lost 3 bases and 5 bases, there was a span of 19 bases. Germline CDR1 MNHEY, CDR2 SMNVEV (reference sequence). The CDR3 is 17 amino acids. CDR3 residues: CASSFITQGFFTGELFF. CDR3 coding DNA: TGTGCCAGCAGTTTCATTACACAGGGTTTCTTTACCGGGGAGCTGTTTTTT.

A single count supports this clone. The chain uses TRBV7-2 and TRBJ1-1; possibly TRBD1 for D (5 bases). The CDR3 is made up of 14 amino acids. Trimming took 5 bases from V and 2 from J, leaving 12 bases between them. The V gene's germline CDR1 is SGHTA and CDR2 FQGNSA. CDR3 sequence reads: CASSPGLANTEAFF. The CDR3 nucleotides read TGTGCCAGCAGCCCGGGACTAGCTAACACTGAAGCTTTCTTT.

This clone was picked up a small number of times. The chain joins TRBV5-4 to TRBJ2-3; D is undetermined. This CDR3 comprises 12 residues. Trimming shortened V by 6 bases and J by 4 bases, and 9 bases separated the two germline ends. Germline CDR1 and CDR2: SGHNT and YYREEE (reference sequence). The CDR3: CASNRWADTQYF. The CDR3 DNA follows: TGTGCCAGCAACCGTTGGGCAGATACGCAGTATTTT.

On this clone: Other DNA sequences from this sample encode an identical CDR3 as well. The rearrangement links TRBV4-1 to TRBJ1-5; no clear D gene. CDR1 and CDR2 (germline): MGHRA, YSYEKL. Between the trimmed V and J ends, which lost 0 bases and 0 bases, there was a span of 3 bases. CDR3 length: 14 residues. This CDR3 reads CASSQDGSNQPQHF. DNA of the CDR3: TGCGCCAGCAGCCAAGATGGTAGCAATCAGCCCCAGCATTTT.

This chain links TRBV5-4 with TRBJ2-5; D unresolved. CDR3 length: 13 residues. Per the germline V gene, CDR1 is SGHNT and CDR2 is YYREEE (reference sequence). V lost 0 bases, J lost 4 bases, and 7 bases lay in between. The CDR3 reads CASSLEGRETQYF. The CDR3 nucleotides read TGTGCCAGCAGCTTGGAGGGTCGAGAGACCCAGTACTTC.

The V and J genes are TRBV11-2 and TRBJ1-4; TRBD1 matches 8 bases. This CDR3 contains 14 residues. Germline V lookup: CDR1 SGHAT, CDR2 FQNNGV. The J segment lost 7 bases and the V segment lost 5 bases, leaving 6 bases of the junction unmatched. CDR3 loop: CASSPGQGGEKLFF. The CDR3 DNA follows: TGTGCCAGCAGCCCCGGACAGGGTGGTGAAAAACTGTTTTTT.

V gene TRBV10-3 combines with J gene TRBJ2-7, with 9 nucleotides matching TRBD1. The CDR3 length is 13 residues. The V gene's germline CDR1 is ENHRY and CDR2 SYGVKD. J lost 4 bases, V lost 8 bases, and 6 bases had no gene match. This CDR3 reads CAIARDREYEQYF. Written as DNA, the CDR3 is TGTGCCATCGCCCGGGACAGGGAATACGAGCAGTACTTC.

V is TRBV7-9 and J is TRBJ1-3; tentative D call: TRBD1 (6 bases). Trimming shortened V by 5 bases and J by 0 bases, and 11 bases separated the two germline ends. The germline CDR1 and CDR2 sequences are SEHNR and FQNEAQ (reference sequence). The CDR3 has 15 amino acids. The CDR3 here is CASSLDSFSGNTIYF. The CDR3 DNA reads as TGTGCCAGCAGCCTGGACAGCTTCTCTGGAAACACCATATATTTT.

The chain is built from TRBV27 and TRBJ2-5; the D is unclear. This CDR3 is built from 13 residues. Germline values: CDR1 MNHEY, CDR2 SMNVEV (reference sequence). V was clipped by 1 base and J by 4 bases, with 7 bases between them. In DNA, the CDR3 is TGTGCCAGCAGTTTATACCGAGGAGAGACCCAGTACTTC. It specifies CASSLYRGETQYF.

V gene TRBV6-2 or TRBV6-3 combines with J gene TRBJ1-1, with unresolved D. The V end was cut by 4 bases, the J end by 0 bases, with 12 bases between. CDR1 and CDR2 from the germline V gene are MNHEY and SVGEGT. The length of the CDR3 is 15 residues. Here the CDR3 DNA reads TGTGCCAGCAGTTCTCTCAGGCTCGTGAACACTGAAGCTTTCTTT. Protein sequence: CASSSLRLVNTEAFF.

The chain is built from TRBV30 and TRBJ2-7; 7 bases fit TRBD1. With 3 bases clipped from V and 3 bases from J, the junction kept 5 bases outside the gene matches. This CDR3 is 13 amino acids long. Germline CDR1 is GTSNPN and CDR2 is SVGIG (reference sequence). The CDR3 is CAWSTGQIYEQYF. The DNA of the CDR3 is TGTGCCTGGAGCACGGGACAGATCTACGAGCAGTACTTC.

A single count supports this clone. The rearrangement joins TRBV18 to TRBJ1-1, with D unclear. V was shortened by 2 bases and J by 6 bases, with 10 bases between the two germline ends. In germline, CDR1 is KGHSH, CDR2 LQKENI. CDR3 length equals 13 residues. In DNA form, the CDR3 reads TGTGCCAGCTCACCAGAACAGAGGGCTGAAGCTTTCTTT. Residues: CASSPEQRAEAFF.

The CDR3 loop is CASSLEAGSYNEQFF. The DNA of the CDR3 is TGCGCCAGCAGCTTGGAGGCAGGCTCCTACAATGAGCAGTTCTTC. This chain connects TRBV5-1 to TRBJ2-1; no clear D gene. CDR3 length: 15 residues. V was pared by 0 bases and J by 0 bases, with 7 bases between. CDR1 SGHRS and CDR2 YFSETQ come from the germline V gene.

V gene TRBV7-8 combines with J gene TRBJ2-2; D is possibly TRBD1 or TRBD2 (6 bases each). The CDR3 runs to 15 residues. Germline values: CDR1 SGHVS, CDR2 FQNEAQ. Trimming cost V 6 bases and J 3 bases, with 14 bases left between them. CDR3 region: CASRLRRGDTGELFF. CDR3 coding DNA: TGTGCCAGCAGGTTGAGGAGGGGGGACACCGGGGAGCTGTTTTTT.

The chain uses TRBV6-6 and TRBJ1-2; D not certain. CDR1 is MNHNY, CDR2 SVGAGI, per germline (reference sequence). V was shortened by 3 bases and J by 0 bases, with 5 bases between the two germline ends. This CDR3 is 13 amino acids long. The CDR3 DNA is TGTGCCAGCAGTTATTCTGCTAACTATGGCTACACCTTC. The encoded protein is CASSYSANYGYTF.

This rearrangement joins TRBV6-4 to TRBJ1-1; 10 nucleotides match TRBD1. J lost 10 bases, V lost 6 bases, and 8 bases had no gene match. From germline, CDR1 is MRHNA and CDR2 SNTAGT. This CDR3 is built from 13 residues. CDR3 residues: CASSRQGAGVAFF. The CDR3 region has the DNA TGTGCCAGCAGCCGACAGGGGGCGGGGGTAGCTTTCTTT.